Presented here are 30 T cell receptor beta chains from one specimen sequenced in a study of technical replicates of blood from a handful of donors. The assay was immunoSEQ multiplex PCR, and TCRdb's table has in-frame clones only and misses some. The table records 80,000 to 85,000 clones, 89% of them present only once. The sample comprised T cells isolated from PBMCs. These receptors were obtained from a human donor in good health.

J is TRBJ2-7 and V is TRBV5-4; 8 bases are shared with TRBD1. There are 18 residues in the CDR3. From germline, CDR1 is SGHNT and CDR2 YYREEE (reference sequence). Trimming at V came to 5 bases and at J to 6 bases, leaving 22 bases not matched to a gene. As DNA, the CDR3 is TGTGCCAGCAGTCCGGATGGCAGGGGGCCCCTCGGATTGCGCGAGCAGTACTTC. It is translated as CASSPDGRGPLGLREQYF.

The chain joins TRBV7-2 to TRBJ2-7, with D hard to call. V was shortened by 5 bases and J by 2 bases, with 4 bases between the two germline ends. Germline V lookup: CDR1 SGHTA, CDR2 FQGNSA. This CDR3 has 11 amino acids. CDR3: CASSPAYEQYF. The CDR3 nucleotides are TGTGCCAGCAGCCCGGCCTACGAGCAGTACTTC.

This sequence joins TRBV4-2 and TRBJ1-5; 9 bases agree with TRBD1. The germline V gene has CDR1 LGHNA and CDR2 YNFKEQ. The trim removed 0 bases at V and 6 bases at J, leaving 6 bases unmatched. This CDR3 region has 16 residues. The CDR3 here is CASSQDLGQGGQPQHF. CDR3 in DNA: TGTGCCAGCAGCCAAGATTTGGGACAGGGAGGTCAGCCCCAGCATTTT.

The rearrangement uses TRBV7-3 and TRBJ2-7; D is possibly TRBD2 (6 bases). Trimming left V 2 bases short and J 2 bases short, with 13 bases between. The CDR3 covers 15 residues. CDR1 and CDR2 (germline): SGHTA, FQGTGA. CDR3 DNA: TGTGCCAGCAGCTTAGGGGTTAGCGGTCCCTACGAGCAGTACTTC. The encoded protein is CASSLGVSGPYEQYF.

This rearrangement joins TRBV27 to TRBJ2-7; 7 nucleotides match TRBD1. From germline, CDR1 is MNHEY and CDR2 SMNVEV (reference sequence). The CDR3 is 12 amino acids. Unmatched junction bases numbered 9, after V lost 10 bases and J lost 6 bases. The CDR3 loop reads CATHDRVGEQYF. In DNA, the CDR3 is TGTGCCACCCACGACAGGGTGGGCGAGCAGTACTTC.

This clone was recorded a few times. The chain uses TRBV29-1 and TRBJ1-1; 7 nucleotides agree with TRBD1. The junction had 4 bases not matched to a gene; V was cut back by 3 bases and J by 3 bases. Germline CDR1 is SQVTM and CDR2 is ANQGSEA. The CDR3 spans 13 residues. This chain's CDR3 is CSVDRQGHTEAFF. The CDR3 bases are TGCAGCGTTGATCGACAGGGACACACTGAAGCTTTCTTT.

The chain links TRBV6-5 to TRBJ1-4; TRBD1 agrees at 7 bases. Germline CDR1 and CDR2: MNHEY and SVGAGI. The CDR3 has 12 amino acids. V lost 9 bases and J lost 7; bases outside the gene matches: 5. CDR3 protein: CARRGLSEKLFF. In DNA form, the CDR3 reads TGTGCCAGGAGGGGGCTTAGTGAAAAACTGTTTTTT.

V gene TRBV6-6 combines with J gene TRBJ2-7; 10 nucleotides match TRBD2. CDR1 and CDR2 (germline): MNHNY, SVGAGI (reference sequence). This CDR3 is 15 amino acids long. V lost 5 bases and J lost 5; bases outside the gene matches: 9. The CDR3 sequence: CASSSRSSGSNEQYF. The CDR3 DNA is TGTGCCAGCAGTAGCCGTTCTAGCGGGAGCAACGAGCAGTACTTC.

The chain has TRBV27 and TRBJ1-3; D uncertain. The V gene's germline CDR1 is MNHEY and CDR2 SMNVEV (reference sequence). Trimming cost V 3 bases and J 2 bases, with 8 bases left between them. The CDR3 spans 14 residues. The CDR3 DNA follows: TGTGCCAGCAGTTTTAGCGGGACTGGAAACACCATATATTTT. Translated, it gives CASSFSGTGNTIYF.

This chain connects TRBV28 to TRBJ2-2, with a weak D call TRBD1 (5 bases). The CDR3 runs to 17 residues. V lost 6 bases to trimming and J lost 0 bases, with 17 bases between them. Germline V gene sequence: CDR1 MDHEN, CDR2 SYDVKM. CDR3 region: CASRPRGAAANTGELFF. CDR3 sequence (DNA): TGTGCCAGCAGACCCCGTGGGGCCGCTGCGAACACCGGGGAGCTGTTTTTT.

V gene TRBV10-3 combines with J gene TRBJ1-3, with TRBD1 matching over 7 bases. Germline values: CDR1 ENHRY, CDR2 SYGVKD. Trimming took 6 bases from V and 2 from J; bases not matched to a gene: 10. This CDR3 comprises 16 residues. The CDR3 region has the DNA TGTGCCATCAGAGCCCTCGGCAGGGGGACTGGAAACACCATATATTTT. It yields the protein CAIRALGRGTGNTIYF.

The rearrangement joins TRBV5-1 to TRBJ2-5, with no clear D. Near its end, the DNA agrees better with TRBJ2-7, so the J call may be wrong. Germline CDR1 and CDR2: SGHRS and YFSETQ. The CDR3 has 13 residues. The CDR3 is CASSFGRSDEQYF. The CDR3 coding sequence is TGCGCCAGCAGCTTCGGCAGGTCAGACGAGCAGTACTTC.

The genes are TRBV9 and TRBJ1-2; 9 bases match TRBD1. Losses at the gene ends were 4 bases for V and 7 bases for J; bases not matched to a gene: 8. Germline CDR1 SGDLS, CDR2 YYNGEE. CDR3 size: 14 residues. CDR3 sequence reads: CASSTPGTGFGYTF. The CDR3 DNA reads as TGTGCCAGCAGCACTCCCGGGACAGGGTTTGGCTACACCTTC.

The CDR3, as DNA: TGTGCCAGCATCAGGCGGAGCGGGAGGGAGACCAATGAGCAGTTCTTC. This encodes CASIRRSGRETNEQFF. The V and J genes are TRBV2 and TRBJ2-1; TRBD2 matches at 10 bases. V trimming: 7 bases; J trimming: 6 bases; junction bases outside the gene matches: 12. In germline, CDR1 is SNHLY, CDR2 FYNNEI. CDR3 length equals 16 residues.

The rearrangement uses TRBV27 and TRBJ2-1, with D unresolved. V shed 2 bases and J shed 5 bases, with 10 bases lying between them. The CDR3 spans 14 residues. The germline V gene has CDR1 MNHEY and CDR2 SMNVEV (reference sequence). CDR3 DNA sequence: TGTGCCAGCAGTTTACTTTACAGCCACAATGAGCAGTTCTTC. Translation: CASSLLYSHNEQFF.

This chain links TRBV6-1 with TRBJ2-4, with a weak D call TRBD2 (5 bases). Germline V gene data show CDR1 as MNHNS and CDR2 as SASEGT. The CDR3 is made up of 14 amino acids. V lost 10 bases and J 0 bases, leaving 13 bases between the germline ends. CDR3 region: CANHSGIAKNIQYF. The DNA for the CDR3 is TGTGCCAACCATTCGGGAATAGCCAAAAACATTCAGTACTTC.

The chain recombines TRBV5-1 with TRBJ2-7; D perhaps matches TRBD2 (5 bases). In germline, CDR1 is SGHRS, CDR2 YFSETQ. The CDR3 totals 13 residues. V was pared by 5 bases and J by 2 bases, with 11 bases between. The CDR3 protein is CASSRSETYEQYF. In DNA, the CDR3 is TGCGCCAGCAGTCGTAGCGAAACCTACGAGCAGTACTTC.

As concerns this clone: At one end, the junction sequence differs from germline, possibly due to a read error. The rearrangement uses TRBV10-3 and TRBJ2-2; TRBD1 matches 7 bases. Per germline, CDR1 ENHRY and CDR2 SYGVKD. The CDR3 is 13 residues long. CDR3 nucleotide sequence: TGCGCCGGACAGGAGCCTAACACCGGGGAGCTGTTTTTT. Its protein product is CAGQEPNTGELFF.

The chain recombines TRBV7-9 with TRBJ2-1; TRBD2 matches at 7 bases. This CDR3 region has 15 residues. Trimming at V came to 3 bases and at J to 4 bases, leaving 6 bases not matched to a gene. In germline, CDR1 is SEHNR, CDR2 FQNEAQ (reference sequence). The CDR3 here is CASSFRAGAYNEQFF. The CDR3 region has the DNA TGTGCCAGCAGCTTCCGCGCGGGAGCATACAATGAGCAGTTCTTC.

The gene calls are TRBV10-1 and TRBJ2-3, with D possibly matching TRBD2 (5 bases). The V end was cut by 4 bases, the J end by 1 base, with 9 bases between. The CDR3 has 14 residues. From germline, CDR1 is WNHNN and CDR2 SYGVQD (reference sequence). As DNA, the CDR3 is TGCGCCAGCAGTGTATCCGGGGGCACAGATACGCAGTATTTT. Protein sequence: CASSVSGGTDTQYF.

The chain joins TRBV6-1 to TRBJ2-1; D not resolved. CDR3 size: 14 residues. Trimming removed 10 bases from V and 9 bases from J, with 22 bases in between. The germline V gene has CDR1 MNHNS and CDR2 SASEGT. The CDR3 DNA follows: TGTGCCACCTCTAGAAGCCCCATGCTAGGTGAGCAGTTCTTC. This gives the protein CATSRSPMLGEQFF.

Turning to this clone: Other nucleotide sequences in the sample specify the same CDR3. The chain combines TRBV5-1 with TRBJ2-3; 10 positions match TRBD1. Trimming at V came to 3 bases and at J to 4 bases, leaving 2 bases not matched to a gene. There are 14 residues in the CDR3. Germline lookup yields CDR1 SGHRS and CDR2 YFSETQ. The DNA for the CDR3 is TGCGCCAGCAGCTCTGGACAGGGGGCAGATACGCAGTATTTT. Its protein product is CASSSGQGADTQYF.

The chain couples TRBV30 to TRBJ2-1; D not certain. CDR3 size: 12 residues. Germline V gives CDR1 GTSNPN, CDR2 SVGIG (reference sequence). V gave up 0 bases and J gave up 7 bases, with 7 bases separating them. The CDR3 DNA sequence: TGTGCCTGGAGTGTACTAAAAAATGAGCAGTTCTTC. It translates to CAWSVLKNEQFF.

CDR3 amino acids: CASSPQEGEGSYEQYF. CDR3 sequence (DNA): TGTGCCAGCTCACCACAGGAAGGGGAGGGCTCCTACGAGCAGTACTTC. The rearrangement joins TRBV18 to TRBJ2-7; the match to TRBD2 covers 7 bases. This CDR3 region has 16 residues. Germline CDR1 is KGHSH and CDR2 is LQKENI. The V gene end was trimmed by 1 base and the J gene end by 0 bases; junction bases not matched to a gene: 6.

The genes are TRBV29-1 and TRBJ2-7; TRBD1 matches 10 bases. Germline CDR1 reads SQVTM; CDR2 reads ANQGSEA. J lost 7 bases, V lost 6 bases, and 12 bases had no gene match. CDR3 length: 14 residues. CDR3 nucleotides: TGCAGCGTCGCCTGGGACAGGGGCCGGCAAGAGCAGTACTTC. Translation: CSVAWDRGRQEQYF.

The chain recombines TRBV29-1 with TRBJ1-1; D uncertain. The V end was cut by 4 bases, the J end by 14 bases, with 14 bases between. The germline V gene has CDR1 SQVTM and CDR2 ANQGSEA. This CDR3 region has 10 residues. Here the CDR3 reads CSVVSVLNFF. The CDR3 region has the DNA TGCAGCGTTGTATCGGTACTTAACTTCTTT. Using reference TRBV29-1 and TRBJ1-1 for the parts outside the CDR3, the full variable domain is SAVISQKPSRDICQRGTSLTIQCQVDSQVTMMFWYRQQPGQSLTLIATANQGSEATYESGFVIDKFPISRPNLTFSTLTVSNMSPEDSSIYLCSVVSVLNFFGQGTRLTVV.

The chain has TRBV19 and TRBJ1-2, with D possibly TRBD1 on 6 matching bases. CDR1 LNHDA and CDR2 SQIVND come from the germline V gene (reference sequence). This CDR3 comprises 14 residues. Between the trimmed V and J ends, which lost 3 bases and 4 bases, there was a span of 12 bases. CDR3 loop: CASSISDSIYGYTF. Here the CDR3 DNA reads TGTGCCAGTAGTATCTCGGACAGCATCTATGGCTACACCTTC.

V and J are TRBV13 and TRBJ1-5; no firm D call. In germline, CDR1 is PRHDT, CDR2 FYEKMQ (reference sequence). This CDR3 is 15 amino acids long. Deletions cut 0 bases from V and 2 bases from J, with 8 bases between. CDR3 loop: CASSLGLAGNQPQHF. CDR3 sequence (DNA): TGTGCCAGCAGCTTAGGACTTGCGGGCAATCAGCCCCAGCATTTT.

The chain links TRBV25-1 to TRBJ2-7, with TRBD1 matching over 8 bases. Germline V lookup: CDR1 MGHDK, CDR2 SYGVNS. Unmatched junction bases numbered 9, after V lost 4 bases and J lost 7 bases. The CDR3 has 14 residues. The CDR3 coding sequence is TGTGCCAGCAGTGGGGTGACAGGGGCGGATGAGCAGTACTTC. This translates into CASSGVTGADEQYF.

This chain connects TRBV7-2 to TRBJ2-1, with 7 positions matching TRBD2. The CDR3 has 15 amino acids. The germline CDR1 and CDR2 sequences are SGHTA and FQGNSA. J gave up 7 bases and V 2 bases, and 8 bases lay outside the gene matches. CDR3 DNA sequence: TGTGCCAGCAGCTTAAATAACGGGAGGATAAATGAGCAGTTCTTC. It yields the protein CASSLNNGRINEQFF.